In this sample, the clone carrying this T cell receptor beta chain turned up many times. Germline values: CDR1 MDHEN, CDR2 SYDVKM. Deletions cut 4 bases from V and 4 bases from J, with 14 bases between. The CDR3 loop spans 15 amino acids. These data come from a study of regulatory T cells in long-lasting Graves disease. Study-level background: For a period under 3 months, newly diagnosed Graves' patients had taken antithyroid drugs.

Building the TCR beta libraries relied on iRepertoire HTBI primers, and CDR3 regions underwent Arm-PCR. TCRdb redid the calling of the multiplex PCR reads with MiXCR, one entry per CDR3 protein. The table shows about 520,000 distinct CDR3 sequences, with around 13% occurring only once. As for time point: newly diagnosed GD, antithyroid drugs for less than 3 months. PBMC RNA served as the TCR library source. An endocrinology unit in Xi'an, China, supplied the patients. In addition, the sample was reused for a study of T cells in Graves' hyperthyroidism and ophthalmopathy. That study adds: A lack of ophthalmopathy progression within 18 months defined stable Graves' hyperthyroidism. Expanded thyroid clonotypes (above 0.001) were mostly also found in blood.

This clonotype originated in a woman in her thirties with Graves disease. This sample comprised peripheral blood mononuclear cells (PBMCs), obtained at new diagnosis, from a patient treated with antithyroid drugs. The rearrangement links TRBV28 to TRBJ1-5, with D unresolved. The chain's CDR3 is CASSSGGSVNQPQHF. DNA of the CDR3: TGTGCCAGCAGTTCGGGTGGGTCGGTTAATCAGCCCCAGCATTTT.